This TCR beta chain appears in the sequencing data of a study of identifying expanded T cells in peripheral blood. Study conclusions and caveats: Clone count variance between approximately two-week samples rose with total template count.

TCRdb's table, derived via immunoSEQ multiplex PCR, lists solely in-frame clones and lacks some. The table includes 70,000 or so clones, roughly 90% detected once. This clone has a single count. What it binds is not known. Collection occurred without any documented infections or immune events in donors. The CDR3 is 15 residues long. Germline CDR1 and CDR2: PRHDT and FYEKMQ (reference sequence). The V segment lost 3 bases and the J segment 9 bases; nucleotides outside the gene matches: 8. Material: blood. The chain couples TRBV13 to TRBJ1-4, with TRBD1 matching over 9 bases. The TCR sequence derives from a person between 18 and 75 years old in good health. CDR3 bases: TGTGCCAGCAGCTTTGCGGGGACAGGGCGTCAAAAACTGTTTTTT. This gives the protein CASSFAGTGRQKLFF.